Listed below are T cell receptor beta chains from one sample, sequenced in a study of blood T cell repertoires in COVID-19. Sequenced by immunoSEQ multiplex PCR; TCRdb stores in-frame clones only, minus some. The sample includes under 200,000 clones, roughly 85% of them seen just once. Sequencing input: peripheral blood. These receptors came from a man in his fifties or sixties with active or convalescent COVID-19. CDR3s include the opening cysteine and the closing phenylalanine or tryptophan. Fields, in order: clone size, D gene, V gene, J gene, CDR3 protein, CDR3 DNA. A D gene is named only where the DNA matches it firmly. Some rows mark clone size as missing; the rest say once, few, many or name a class of expanded clone.

NA	NA	TRBV19	TRBJ1-5	CASSFTRSGGINQPQHF	TGTGCCAGTAGTTTCACCCGGTCGGGGGGAATCAATCAGCCCCAGCATTTT
NA	NA	TRBV7-9	TRBJ1-1	CASSLEAGKAFF	TGTGCCAGCAGCTTAGAAGCGGGGAAAGCTTTCTTT
NA	NA	TRBV12-3/TRBV12-4	TRBJ1-2	CASSSGRGYGYTF	TGTGCCAGCAGTTCCGGACGGGGCTATGGCTACACCTTC
NA	NA	TRBV7-9	TRBJ1-2	CASGSQAGNYGYTF	TGTGCCAGCGGCAGCCAAGCGGGGAACTATGGCTACACCTTC
NA	NA	TRBV2	TRBJ2-4	CASSGLAKNIQYF	TGTGCCAGCAGTGGTCTAGCCAAAAACATTCAGTACTTC
NA	TRBD1	TRBV5-6	TRBJ1-2	CASSLRQGAYGYTF	TGTGCCAGCAGCTTGAGACAGGGGGCCTATGGCTACACCTTC
NA	TRBD1	TRBV12-3/TRBV12-4	TRBJ1-1	CASSRQGDTEAFF	TGTGCCAGCAGTCGACAGGGAGATACTGAAGCTTTCTTT
NA	NA	TRBV15	TRBJ2-5	CVTNQRETQYF	TGTGTCACCAATCAGCGTGAGACCCAGTACTTC
NA	NA	TRBV11-2	TRBJ1-1	CASSLAGFTEAFF	TGTGCCAGCAGCTTAGCAGGATTCACTGAAGCTTTCTTT
NA	NA	TRBV9	TRBJ2-7	CASSVGGGTYEQYF	TGTGCCAGCAGCGTAGGGGGCGGGACCTACGAGCAGTACTTC
NA	NA	TRBV5-1	TRBJ2-6	CASSLAPAYGANVLTF	TGCGCCAGCAGCTTGGCTCCCGCGTACGGGGCCAACGTCCTGACTTTC
NA	NA	TRBV24-1	TRBJ1-3	CATSVISGNTIYF	TGTGCCACCAGTGTTATTTCCGGAAACACCATATATTTT
NA	NA	TRBV5-1	TRBJ1-2	CASSHGQNYGYTF	TGCGCCAGCAGCCATGGACAGAACTATGGCTACACCTTC
NA	NA	TRBV5-1	TRBJ1-5	CASSPDRYQPQHF	TGCGCCAGCAGCCCGGACAGATATCAGCCCCAGCATTTT
once	TRBD1	TRBV3-1/TRBV3-2	TRBJ1-6	CASNGQGTSPSPLHF	TGTGCCAGCAACGGACAGGGAACCTCCCCGTCACCCCTCCACTTT
NA	NA	TRBV5-6	TRBJ2-3	CASSPGATDTQYF	TGTGCCAGCAGCCCTGGGGCAACAGATACGCAGTATTTT
NA	NA	TRBV3-1/TRBV3-2	TRBJ2-6	CASSHSSGANVLTF	TGTGCCAGCAGCCATAGCTCTGGGGCCAACGTCCTGACTTTC
NA	TRBD2	TRBV4-1	TRBJ2-7	CASSQIIRRVAGLHEQYF	TGCGCCAGCAGCCAAATAATTCGGAGAGTAGCGGGGTTACACGAGCAGTACTTC
NA	TRBD1	TRBV11-2	TRBJ1-6	CASSQDRVANSPLHF	TGTGCCAGCAGCCAAGACAGGGTCGCGAATTCACCCCTCCACTTT
NA	TRBD1	TRBV11-2	TRBJ2-7	CASSSPGQGNPYEQYF	TGTGCCAGCAGCTCACCGGGACAGGGAAACCCCTACGAGCAGTACTTC
once	TRBD2	TRBV15	TRBJ2-7	CATSMGRGFGEQYF	TGTGCCACCAGCATGGGGAGGGGATTTGGGGAGCAGTACTTC
NA	NA	TRBV5-1	TRBJ1-2	CASRLDTGDNYGYTF	TGCGCCAGCAGATTGGACACCGGGGATAACTATGGCTACACCTTC
NA	TRBD1	TRBV5-1	TRBJ1-2	CASSLGTGVGYTF	TGCGCCAGCAGCTTAGGTACAGGGGTCGGCTACACCTTC
NA	NA	TRBV18	TRBJ2-5	CASSPDIQETQYF	TGTGCCAGCTCGCCCGACATCCAAGAGACCCAGTACTTC
few	TRBD1	TRBV7-9	TRBJ1-3	CASRQAGTGGNTIYF	TGTGCCAGCAGACAAGCCGGGACAGGGGGAAACACCATATATTTT
NA	TRBD1	TRBV5-1	TRBJ2-1	CASSTGQGAVEQFF	TGCGCCAGCAGCACAGGACAGGGGGCGGTTGAGCAGTTCTTC
NA	NA	TRBV3-1/TRBV3-2	TRBJ2-7	CASSLPGGYEQYF	TGTGCCAGCAGCCTCCCCGGGGGCTACGAGCAGTACTTC
NA	TRBD1	TRBV4-2	TRBJ1-1	CASSQEEGAVTEAFF	TGTGCCAGCAGCCAAGAGGAGGGGGCGGTCACTGAAGCTTTCTTT
NA	NA	TRBV27	TRBJ2-6	CASSFLGGSSGANVLTF	TGTGCCAGCAGTTTTTTGGGAGGAAGCTCTGGGGCCAACGTCCTGACTTTC
NA	TRBD1	TRBV6-5	TRBJ1-5	CASSRTGNQPQHF	TGTGCCAGCAGTCGGACAGGGAATCAGCCCCAGCATTTT
NA	TRBD1	TRBV9	TRBJ1-2	CASSRGAGGTLNYGYTF	TGTGCCAGCAGCCGGGGGGCAGGGGGCACCCTTAACTATGGCTACACCTTC
NA	NA	TRBV29-1	TRBJ2-1	CSVGERYNEQFF	TGCAGCGTTGGGGAGCGGTACAATGAGCAGTTCTTC
NA	TRBD2	TRBV5-1	TRBJ2-5	CASSLVSGGETQYF	TGCGCCAGCAGCTTGGTTAGCGGGGGGGAGACCCAGTACTTC
NA	TRBD1	TRBV12-3/TRBV12-4	TRBJ1-2	CASSGTGKGYTF	TGTGCCAGCAGTGGGACAGGGAAAGGCTACACCTTC
NA	TRBD2	TRBV6-6	TRBJ2-7	CASSYVGGADEQYF	TGTGCCAGCAGTTACGTCGGGGGGGCGGACGAGCAGTACTTC
NA	NA	TRBV29-1	TRBJ2-1	CSAAQRASSYNEQFF	TGCAGCGCTGCCCAGAGGGCGAGCTCCTACAATGAGCAGTTCTTC
NA	NA	TRBV11-2	TRBJ1-2	CASSLDLRAGGYTF	TGTGCCAGCAGCCTAGACCTGAGGGCGGGAGGCTACACCTTC
NA	NA	TRBV7-9	TRBJ1-1	CASSFRAEAFF	TGTGCCAGCAGCTTTCGGGCTGAAGCTTTCTTT
NA	TRBD1	TRBV5-4	TRBJ2-7	CASSWGRGQSYEQYF	TGTGCCAGCAGCTGGGGAAGGGGGCAGTCCTACGAGCAGTACTTC
NA	NA	TRBV27	TRBJ2-7	CASSLLAGQLRSYEQYF	TGTGCCAGCAGTTTGCTCGCGGGACAGCTACGCTCCTACGAGCAGTACTTC
NA	TRBD2	TRBV6-5	TRBJ2-3	CATSSGGADTQYF	TGTGCCACCTCGAGCGGGGGGGCAGATACGCAGTATTTT
NA	NA	TRBV9	TRBJ2-7	CASSARDVPYPQYF	TGTGCCAGCAGCGCGCGGGACGTACCCTACCCGCAGTACTTC
once	NA	TRBV24-1	TRBJ1-6	CATRQYNSPLHF	TGTGCCACCAGGCAGTATAATTCACCCCTCCACTTT
NA	TRBD1	TRBV5-1	TRBJ2-3	CASSPGQGAAVPDTQYF	TGCGCCAGCAGCCCTGGACAGGGGGCGGCCGTCCCAGATACGCAGTATTTT
NA	TRBD2	TRBV6-5	TRBJ2-1	CASSSSSGAGDEQFF	TGTGCCAGCAGTTCGTCCAGCGGGGCCGGGGATGAGCAGTTCTTC
once	TRBD1	TRBV6-1	TRBJ1-2	CASSEEGQGHYGYTF	TGTGCCAGCAGTGAAGAGGGACAGGGCCACTATGGCTACACCTTC
NA	NA	TRBV4-1	TRBJ1-3	CASSPDGGFGNTIYF	TGCGCCAGCAGCCCCGACGGGGGTTTTGGAAACACCATATATTTT
NA	TRBD1	TRBV7-3	TRBJ1-1	CASSLDRFTEAFF	TGTGCCAGCAGCTTGGACAGGTTCACTGAAGCTTTCTTT
few	TRBD1	TRBV18	TRBJ1-6	CASSEGQGSSPLHF	TGTGCCAGCTCAGAGGGACAGGGGAGCTCACCCCTCCACTTT
NA	TRBD1	TRBV19	TRBJ2-1	CASSIRPGQGLNEQFF	TGTGCCAGTAGTATTCGACCGGGACAGGGATTAAATGAGCAGTTCTTC
few	NA	TRBV5-1	TRBJ1-3	CASSQTSGNTIYF	TGCGCCAGCAGCCAGACTTCTGGAAACACCATATATTTT
NA	NA	TRBV7-3	TRBJ2-3	CASSLEISTDTQYF	TGTGCCAGCAGCTTAGAGATCTCCACAGATACGCAGTATTTT
NA	TRBD1	TRBV11-2	TRBJ1-4	CASSKGAGGTNEKLFF	TGTGCCAGCAGCAAAGGGGCAGGGGGAACTAATGAAAAACTGTTTTTT
NA	NA	TRBV2	TRBJ1-2	CASFLVSYTF	TGTGCCAGCTTCCTAGTTAGCTACACCTTC